This T cell receptor beta chain appears in the sequencing data of a study of blood T cell repertoires in COVID-19. Study at large: Some COVID-19 samples were acute and others convalescent; all came from the United States, Italy and Spain.

Original analysis: Counts of nucleated cells, estimated from reference gene primer amplification, were obtained. TCRdb's table, derived via immunoSEQ multiplex PCR, lists solely in-frame clones and lacks some. That table furnishes V, J and clone size, whereas the DNA furnished D and trimming. The sample carries 100,000 to 150,000 clones, 86% recorded once. The germline V gene encodes CDR1 SGHTA and CDR2 FQGNSA. The CDR3 is 12 residues long. Trimming shortened V by 5 bases and J by 3 bases, and 5 bases separated the two germline ends. The J gene is TRBJ2-1, the V gene TRBV7-2; D not certain. The sequence came from a human donor in a cohort sampled during active COVID-19. The sequenced sample was peripheral blood. The CDR3 bases are TGTGCCAGCAGCCGAGTCTACAATGAGCAGTTCTTC. Translated, it gives CASSRVYNEQFF.